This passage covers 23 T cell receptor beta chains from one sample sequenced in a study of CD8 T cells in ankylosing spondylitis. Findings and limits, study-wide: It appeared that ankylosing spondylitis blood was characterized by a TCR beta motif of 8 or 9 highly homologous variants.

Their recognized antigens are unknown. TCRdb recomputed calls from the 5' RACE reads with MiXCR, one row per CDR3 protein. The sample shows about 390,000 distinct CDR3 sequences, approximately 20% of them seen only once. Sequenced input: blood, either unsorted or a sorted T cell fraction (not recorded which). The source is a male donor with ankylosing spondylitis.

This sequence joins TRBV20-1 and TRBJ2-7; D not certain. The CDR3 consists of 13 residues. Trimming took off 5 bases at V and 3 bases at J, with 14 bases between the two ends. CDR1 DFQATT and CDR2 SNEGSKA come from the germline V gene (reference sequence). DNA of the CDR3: TGCAGTGCTTCTGGAGACCTCTACTACGAGCAGTACTTC. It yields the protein CSASGDLYYEQYF.

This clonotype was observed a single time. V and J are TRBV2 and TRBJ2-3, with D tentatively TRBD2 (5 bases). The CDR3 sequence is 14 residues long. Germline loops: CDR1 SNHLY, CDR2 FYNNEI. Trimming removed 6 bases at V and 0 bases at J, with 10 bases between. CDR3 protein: CASRSRRSTDTQYF. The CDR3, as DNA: TGTGCCAGCAGATCACGGAGGAGCACAGATACGCAGTATTTT.

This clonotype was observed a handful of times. CDR3 DNA sequence: TGTGCCAGCACCCTGGGGGCTAGCGGGGCCTCAAGAACGCAGTATTTT. It encodes CASTLGASGASRTQYF. V gene TRBV12-3 or TRBV12-4 combines with J gene TRBJ2-3; TRBD2 matches at 9 bases. The J segment lost 9 bases and the V segment lost 7 bases, leaving 17 bases of the junction unmatched. This CDR3 is 16 amino acids long.

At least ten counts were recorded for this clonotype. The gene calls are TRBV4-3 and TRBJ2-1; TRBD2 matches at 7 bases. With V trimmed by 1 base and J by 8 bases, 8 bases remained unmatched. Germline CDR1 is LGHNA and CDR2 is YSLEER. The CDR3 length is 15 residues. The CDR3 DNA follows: TGCGCCAGCAGCCAAGTGGGGGGGAGAGATTATGAGCAGTTCTTC. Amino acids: CASSQVGGRDYEQFF.

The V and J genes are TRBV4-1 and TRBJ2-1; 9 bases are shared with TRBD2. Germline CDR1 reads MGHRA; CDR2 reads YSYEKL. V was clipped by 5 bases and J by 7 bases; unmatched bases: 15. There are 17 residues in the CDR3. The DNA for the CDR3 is TGCGCCAGCAGCTCCCCCGTGGCGGCTAGCGGGAAGAATGAGCAGTTCTTC. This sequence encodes CASSSPVAASGKNEQFF.

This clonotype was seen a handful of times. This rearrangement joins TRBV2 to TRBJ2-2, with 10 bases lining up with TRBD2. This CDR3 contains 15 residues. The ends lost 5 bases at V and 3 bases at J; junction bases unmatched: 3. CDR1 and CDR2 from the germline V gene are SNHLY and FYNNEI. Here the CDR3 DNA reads TGTGCCAGCAGTATTGGACTAGCGGACACCGGGGAGCTGTTTTTT. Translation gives CASSIGLADTGELFF.

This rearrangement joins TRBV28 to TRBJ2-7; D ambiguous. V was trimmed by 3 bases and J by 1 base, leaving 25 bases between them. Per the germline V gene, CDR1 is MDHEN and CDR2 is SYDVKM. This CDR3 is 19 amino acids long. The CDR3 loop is CASSFQTGRVVKSSYEQYF. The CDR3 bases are TGTGCCAGCAGTTTCCAAACCGGAAGGGTAGTAAAGTCTTCCTACGAGCAGTACTTC.

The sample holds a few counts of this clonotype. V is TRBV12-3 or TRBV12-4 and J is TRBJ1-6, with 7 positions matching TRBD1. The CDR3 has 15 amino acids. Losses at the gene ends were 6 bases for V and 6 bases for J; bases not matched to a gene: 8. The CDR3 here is CASSQRTGGNSPLHF. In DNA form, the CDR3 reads TGTGCCAGCAGCCAGAGGACAGGCGGTAATTCACCCCTCCACTTT.

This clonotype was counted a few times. The CDR3: CASSQRPGTSADTQYF. The CDR3 DNA is TGCGCCAGCAGCCAGCGTCCCGGGACTAGTGCAGATACGCAGTATTTT. The rearrangement joins TRBV4-1 to TRBJ2-3; 8 nucleotides agree with TRBD2. Per the germline V gene, CDR1 is MGHRA and CDR2 is YSYEKL. V trimming: 3 bases; J trimming: 4 bases; junction bases outside the gene matches: 9. This CDR3 has 16 residues.

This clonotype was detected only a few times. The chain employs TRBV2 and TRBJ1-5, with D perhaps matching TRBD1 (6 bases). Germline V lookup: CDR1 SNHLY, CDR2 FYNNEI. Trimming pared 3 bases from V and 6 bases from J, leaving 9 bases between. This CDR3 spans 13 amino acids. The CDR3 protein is CASSEGQSQPQHF. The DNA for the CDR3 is TGTGCCAGCAGTGAGGGACAATCTCAGCCCCAGCATTTT.

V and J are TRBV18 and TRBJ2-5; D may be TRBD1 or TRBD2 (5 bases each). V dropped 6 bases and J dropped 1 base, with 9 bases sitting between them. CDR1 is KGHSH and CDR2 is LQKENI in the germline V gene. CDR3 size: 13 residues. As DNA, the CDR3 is TGTGCCAGCTCCGAGGGGATCCAAGAGACCCAGTACTTC. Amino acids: CASSEGIQETQYF.

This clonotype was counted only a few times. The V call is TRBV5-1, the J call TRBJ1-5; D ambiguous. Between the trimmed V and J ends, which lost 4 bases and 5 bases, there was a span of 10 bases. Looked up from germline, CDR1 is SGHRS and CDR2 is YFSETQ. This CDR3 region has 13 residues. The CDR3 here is CASSASGDQPQHF. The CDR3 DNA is TGCGCCAGCAGCGCCTCAGGAGATCAGCCCCAGCATTTT.

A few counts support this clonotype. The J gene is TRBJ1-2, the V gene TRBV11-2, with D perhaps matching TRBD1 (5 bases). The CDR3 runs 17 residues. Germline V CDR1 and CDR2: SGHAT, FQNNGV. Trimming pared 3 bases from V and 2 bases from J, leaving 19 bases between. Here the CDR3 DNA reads TGTGCCAGCAGCTTTAACGCGGGGCAGGTGACGAACTATGGCTACACCTTC. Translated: CASSFNAGQVTNYGYTF.

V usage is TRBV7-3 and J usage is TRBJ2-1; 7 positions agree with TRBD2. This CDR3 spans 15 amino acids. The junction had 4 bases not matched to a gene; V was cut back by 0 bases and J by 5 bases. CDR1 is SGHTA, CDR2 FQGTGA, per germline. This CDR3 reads CASSLTPGLNNEQFF. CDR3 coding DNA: TGTGCCAGCAGCTTAACCCCGGGACTAAACAATGAGCAGTTCTTC.

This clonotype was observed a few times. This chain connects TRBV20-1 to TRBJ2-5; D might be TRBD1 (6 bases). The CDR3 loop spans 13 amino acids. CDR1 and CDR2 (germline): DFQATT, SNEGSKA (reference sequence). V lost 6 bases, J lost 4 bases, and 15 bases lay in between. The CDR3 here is CSATNRDRETQYF. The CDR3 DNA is TGCAGTGCAACCAACAGGGACCGAGAGACCCAGTACTTC.

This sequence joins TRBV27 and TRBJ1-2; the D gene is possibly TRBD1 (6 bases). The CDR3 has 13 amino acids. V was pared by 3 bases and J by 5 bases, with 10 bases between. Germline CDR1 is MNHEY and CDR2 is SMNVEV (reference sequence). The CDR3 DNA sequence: TGTGCCAGCAGTTTCCAGGGGAGGTATGGCTACACCTTC. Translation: CASSFQGRYGYTF.

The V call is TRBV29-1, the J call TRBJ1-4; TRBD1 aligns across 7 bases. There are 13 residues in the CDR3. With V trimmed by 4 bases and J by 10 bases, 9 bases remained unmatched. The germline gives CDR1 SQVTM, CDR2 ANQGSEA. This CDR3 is CSVGDRERGKLFF. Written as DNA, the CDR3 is TGCAGCGTTGGTGACAGGGAGAGAGGAAAACTGTTTTTT.

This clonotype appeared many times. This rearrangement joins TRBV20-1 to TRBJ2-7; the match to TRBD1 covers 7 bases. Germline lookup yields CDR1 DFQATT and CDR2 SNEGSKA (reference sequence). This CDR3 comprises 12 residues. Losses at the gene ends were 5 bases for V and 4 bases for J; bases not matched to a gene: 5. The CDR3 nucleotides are TGCAGTGCTGGCCGGACAGGTTACGAGCAGTACTTC. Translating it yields CSAGRTGYEQYF.

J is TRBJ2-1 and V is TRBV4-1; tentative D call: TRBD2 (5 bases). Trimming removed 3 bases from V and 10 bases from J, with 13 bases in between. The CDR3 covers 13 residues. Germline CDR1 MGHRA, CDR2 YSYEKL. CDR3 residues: CASSHDGVWEQFF. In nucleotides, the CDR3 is TGCGCCAGCAGCCACGACGGGGTTTGGGAGCAGTTCTTC.

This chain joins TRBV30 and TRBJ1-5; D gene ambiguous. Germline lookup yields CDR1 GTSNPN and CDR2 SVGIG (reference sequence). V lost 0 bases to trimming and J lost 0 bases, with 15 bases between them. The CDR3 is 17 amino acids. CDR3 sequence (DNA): TGTGCCTGGAGTGTACGTTGGGAAGAATTTAGCAATCAGCCCCAGCATTTT. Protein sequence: CAWSVRWEEFSNQPQHF.

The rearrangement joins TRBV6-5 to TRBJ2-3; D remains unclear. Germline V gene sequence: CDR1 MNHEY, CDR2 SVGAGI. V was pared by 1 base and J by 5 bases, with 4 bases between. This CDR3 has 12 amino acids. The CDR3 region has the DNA TGTGCCAGCAGTTACTTCGGAGATACGCAGTATTTT. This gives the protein CASSYFGDTQYF.

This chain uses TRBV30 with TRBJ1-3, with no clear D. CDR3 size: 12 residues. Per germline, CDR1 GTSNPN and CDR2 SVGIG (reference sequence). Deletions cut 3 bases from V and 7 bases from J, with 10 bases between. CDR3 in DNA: TGTGCCTGGAGGACTCTGTGGAACACCATATATTTT. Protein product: CAWRTLWNTIYF.

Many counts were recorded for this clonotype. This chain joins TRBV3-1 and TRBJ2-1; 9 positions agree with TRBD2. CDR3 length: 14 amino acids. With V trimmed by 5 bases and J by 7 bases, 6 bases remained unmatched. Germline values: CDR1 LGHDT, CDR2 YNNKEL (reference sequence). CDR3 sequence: CASSLAGEANEQFF. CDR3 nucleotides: TGTGCCAGCAGCTTAGCGGGAGAGGCGAATGAGCAGTTCTTC.